Following are 22 T cell receptor beta chains from one sample sequenced in a study of shared clonotypes between healthy human individuals. Method: immunoSEQ multiplex PCR; TCRdb's copy keeps in-frame clones and lacks some. The sample consists of 650,000 to 750,000 clones, around 72% of them appearing once. Sequencing was carried out using memory CD4+ T cells sorted from blood. The sample's subset: CD45RA-negative fraction. These receptor sequences come from a woman aged 25-40 years in good health.

This chain links TRBV15 with TRBJ2-1, with 10 nucleotides matching TRBD2. Germline V gene sequence: CDR1 LNHNV, CDR2 YYDKDF (reference sequence). Losses at the gene ends were 2 bases for V and 4 bases for J; bases not matched to a gene: 5. This CDR3 comprises 16 residues. As DNA, the CDR3 is TGTGCCACCAGCAGACAGTTAGCGGGAGGTTACAATGAGCAGTTCTTC. Residues: CATSRQLAGGYNEQFF.

The chain recombines TRBV15 with TRBJ2-7, with D perhaps given as TRBD1 or TRBD2 (5 bases each). V dropped 3 bases and J dropped 0 bases, with 12 bases sitting between them. This CDR3 has 15 amino acids. The germline V gene has CDR1 LNHNV and CDR2 YYDKDF (reference sequence). CDR3 sequence reads: CATSSPGRTSYEQYF. CDR3 DNA: TGTGCCACCAGCAGCCCGGGGCGTACCTCCTACGAGCAGTACTTC.

The CDR3 spells CASSEWSLSGGTDTQYF. In nucleotides, the CDR3 is TGTGCCAGCAGTGAATGGTCCCTAAGCGGGGGCACAGATACGCAGTATTTT. The chain links TRBV25-1 to TRBJ2-3, with 7 nucleotides matching TRBD2. The trim removed 1 base at V and 1 base at J, leaving 8 bases unmatched. Germline-derived CDR1 and CDR2 are MGHDK and SYGVNS. CDR3 length: 17 residues. Together with reference TRBV25-1 and TRBJ2-3, the CDR3 gives the full variable domain: EADIYQTPRYLVIGTGKKITLECSQTMGHDKMYWYQQDPGMELHLIHYSYGVNSTEKGDLSSESTVSRIRTEHFPLTLESARPSHTSQYLCASSEWSLSGGTDTQYFGPGTRLTVL.

This clone was counted only a few times. This chain uses TRBV2 with TRBJ1-3, with D tentatively TRBD1 (6 bases). Germline CDR1 is SNHLY and CDR2 is FYNNEI. This CDR3 is built from 16 residues. V lost 4 bases to trimming and J lost 3 bases, with 16 bases between them. CDR3 sequence reads: CASSVLYRVVGNTIYF. The DNA for the CDR3 is TGTGCCAGCAGTGTCCTCTACAGGGTTGTTGGAAACACCATATATTTT.

V is TRBV2 and J is TRBJ1-2; weak D call: TRBD1 (5 bases). In germline, CDR1 is SNHLY, CDR2 FYNNEI. This CDR3 is 11 amino acids long. Trimming removed 6 bases at V and 8 bases at J, with 10 bases between. The CDR3 region is CASRQTVGYTF. In DNA, the CDR3 is TGTGCCAGCAGACAGACAGTCGGCTACACCTTC.

The chain joins TRBV14 to TRBJ2-3; 7 bases match TRBD2. This CDR3 contains 15 residues. J gave up 1 base and V 4 bases, and 5 bases lay outside the gene matches. The germline V gene encodes CDR1 SGHDN and CDR2 FVKESK. CDR3 nucleotides: TGTGCCAGCAGCCCTGCTAGCGGACGCACAGATACGCAGTATTTT. Protein sequence: CASSPASGRTDTQYF.

The chain employs TRBV2 and TRBJ2-7, with 7 bases identical to TRBD1. The CDR3 is 15 residues long. V shed 10 bases, J shed 0 bases, and the junction held 12 bases outside the gene matches. Germline V gene data show CDR1 as SNHLY and CDR2 as FYNNEI. CDR3 DNA: TGTGCCAACGGGGTTACCAGGGGGAACTCCTACGAGCAGTACTTC. Translating gives CANGVTRGNSYEQYF.

This clone appeared a few times. The V and J genes are TRBV10-1 and TRBJ2-2; tentatively, D is TRBD2 (6 bases). The V end lost 3 bases, the J end lost 2 bases, and 13 bases lay between the germline ends. Germline V lookup: CDR1 WNHNN, CDR2 SYGVQD (reference sequence). The CDR3 contains 16 residues. CDR3 DNA: TGCGCCAGCAGTGAAGTAAGGGGAGGTAACACCGGGGAGCTGTTTTTT. It translates to CASSEVRGGNTGELFF.

The V call is TRBV5-1, the J call TRBJ2-7; D is possibly TRBD1 (6 bases). V was pared by 0 bases and J by 6 bases, with 13 bases between. Germline-derived CDR1 and CDR2 are SGHRS and YFSETQ. The CDR3 runs 14 residues. CDR3: CASSLGTVGSEQYF. The CDR3 DNA reads TGCGCCAGCAGCTTGGGGACAGTGGGTAGCGAGCAGTACTTC.

Of note for this clone: The identical CDR3 is also encoded by other nucleotide sequences in the sample. The rearrangement joins TRBV19 to TRBJ2-1; D is ambiguous. Trimming left V 1 base short and J 2 bases short, with 6 bases between. The CDR3 length is 14 residues. From germline, CDR1 is LNHDA and CDR2 SQIVND (reference sequence). In DNA, the CDR3 is TGTGCCAGTAGTATAGGGACGACCTACAATGAGCAGTTCTTC. This encodes CASSIGTTYNEQFF.

The chain carries TRBV11-1 and TRBJ2-3; the D gene is possibly TRBD1 (7 bases). Germline assignment: CDR1 SGHAT and CDR2 FQDESV (reference sequence). The CDR3 length is 12 residues. Deletions cut 7 bases from V and 5 bases from J, with 10 bases between. CDR3 in amino acids: CASTRGEDTQYF. CDR3 nucleotides: TGTGCCAGCACCAGGGGGGAAGATACGCAGTATTTT.

The chain links TRBV25-1 to TRBJ1-1; TRBD1 is a possible D gene (5 bases). V was pared by 3 bases and J by 4 bases, with 9 bases between. The germline V gene encodes CDR1 MGHDK and CDR2 SYGVNS. This CDR3 spans 13 amino acids. This CDR3 reads CASSESRGTEAFF. In DNA, the CDR3 is TGTGCCAGCAGTGAGTCGAGGGGCACTGAAGCTTTCTTT.

J is TRBJ1-5 and V is TRBV18; TRBD1 might be the D (6 bases). The CDR3 covers 14 residues. V was clipped by 3 bases and J by 15 bases, with 21 bases between them. The germline V gene has CDR1 KGHSH and CDR2 LQKENI. CDR3 region: CASSPGFQGGAPHF. DNA for the CDR3: TGTGCCAGCTCACCGGGATTTCAAGGGGGGGCACCGCATTTT.

This sequence joins TRBV5-1 and TRBJ2-3, with D uncertain. The CDR3 is 14 residues long. Germline lookup yields CDR1 SGHRS and CDR2 YFSETQ. Trimming stripped 0 bases from V and 6 bases from J, with 11 bases between. The CDR3 spells CASSLGGVRDTQYF. For the CDR3, the DNA is TGCGCCAGCAGCTTGGGAGGAGTTAGGGATACGCAGTATTTT. Complete variable domain (other parts from reference TRBV5-1 and TRBJ2-3): KAGVTQTPRYLIKTRGQQVTLSCSPISGHRSVSWYQQTPGQGLQFLFEYFSETQRNKGNFPGRFSGRQFSNSRSEMNVSTLELGDSALYLCASSLGGVRDTQYFGPGTRLTVL.

The J gene is TRBJ1-1, the V gene TRBV5-1; possibly TRBD1 for D (5 bases). V dropped 4 bases and J dropped 3 bases, with 19 bases sitting between them. This CDR3 contains 16 residues. Germline lookup yields CDR1 SGHRS and CDR2 YFSETQ. The DNA for the CDR3 is TGCGCCAGCAGCCTGGACATAATCAGGGAGGACACTGAAGCTTTCTTT. Its protein product is CASSLDIIREDTEAFF.

This rearrangement joins TRBV29-1 to TRBJ2-7; D tentatively reads TRBD1 or TRBD2 (6 bases each). V lost 7 bases, J lost 4 bases, and 26 bases lay in between. This CDR3 comprises 16 residues. Looked up from germline, CDR1 is SQVTM and CDR2 is ANQGSEA. The CDR3: CSGRGSKTGGPYEQYF. The DNA of the CDR3 is TGCAGCGGCCGAGGATCTAAGACAGGAGGGCCATACGAGCAGTACTTC.

This sequence joins TRBV27 and TRBJ2-1, with 8 nucleotides matching TRBD2. The J segment lost 8 bases and the V segment lost 5 bases, leaving 11 bases of the junction unmatched. CDR3 size: 15 residues. Per the germline V gene, CDR1 is MNHEY and CDR2 is SMNVEV (reference sequence). The CDR3 here is CASSPGLVFTDEQFF. CDR3 DNA sequence: TGTGCCAGCAGTCCGGGACTAGTCTTTACCGATGAGCAGTTCTTC.

The J gene is TRBJ2-7, the V gene TRBV11-3; 12 bases fit TRBD2. This CDR3 region has 14 residues. The V segment lost 5 bases and the J segment 5 bases; nucleotides outside the gene matches: 4. Germline V gene data show CDR1 as SGHNT and CDR2 as YENEEA. The CDR3 nucleotides read TGTGCCAGCAGCCGCGGACTAGCGGGGCACGAGCAGTACTTC. Protein sequence: CASSRGLAGHEQYF.

J is TRBJ1-2 and V is TRBV10-3; TRBD1 is a possible D gene (5 bases). The V end was cut by 6 bases, the J end by 6 bases, with 20 bases between. Germline lookup yields CDR1 ENHRY and CDR2 SYGVKD. The CDR3 spans 15 residues. CDR3 DNA: TGTGCCATCAGCGTAGGGGCAGACATTCGGGATGGCTACACCTTC. The encoded protein is CAISVGADIRDGYTF.

This clone was recorded a few times. The V call is TRBV11-2, the J call TRBJ2-1; TRBD1 aligns across 7 bases. CDR1 is SGHAT, CDR2 FQNNGV, per germline. This CDR3 contains 15 residues. V lost 5 bases to trimming and J lost 8 bases; unmatched junction nucleotides: 12. The CDR3 reads CASSPRDRAGYEQFF. The DNA of the CDR3 is TGTGCCAGCAGCCCAAGAGACAGGGCGGGTTATGAGCAGTTCTTC.

This clone was found a few times. The genes are TRBV29-1 and TRBJ2-5, with D unclear. The CDR3 loop spans 12 amino acids. Looked up from germline, CDR1 is SQVTM and CDR2 is ANQGSEA. Trimming took off 6 bases at V and 2 bases at J, with 10 bases between the two ends. CDR3: CSVKRAQETQYF. Written as DNA, the CDR3 is TGCAGCGTAAAACGGGCACAAGAGACCCAGTACTTC.

This chain uses TRBV7-2 with TRBJ2-7, with 10 bases lining up with TRBD2. The germline V gene encodes CDR1 SGHTA and CDR2 FQGNSA. There are 14 residues in the CDR3. The trim removed 6 bases at V and 3 bases at J, leaving 5 bases unmatched. CDR3 nucleotide sequence: TGTGCCAGCAGATTGGCTAGCGGGAGCTACGAGCAGTACTTC. It specifies CASRLASGSYEQYF.